Detailed here is one TCR beta chain. The CDR3 length is 11 residues. Trimming shortened V by 10 bases and J by 0 bases, and 7 bases separated the two germline ends. Germline CDR1 is WSHSY and CDR2 is SAAADI. Treatment in this sample: preoperative locoregional IRX-2 cytokine immunotherapy. Patients received preoperative, locoregional IRX-2 cytokine immunotherapy in a phase Ib study. These data come from a study of preoperative IRX-2 immunotherapy in early breast cancer. Here immunoSEQ multiplex PCR was the method, and the copy in TCRdb shows in-frame clones only, minus some. The sample records roughly 23,000 clones, around 87% being singletons.

The sequenced sample was tumor tissue, obtained after IRX-2 immunotherapy. The chain has TRBV10-2 and TRBJ2-7; D is uncertain. The clonotype comes from a human donor with breast cancer. CDR3 DNA sequence: TGCGCCACCAAAGACTCCTACGAGCAGTACTTC. Translating it yields CATKDSYEQYF.